The T cell receptor beta chain described here comes from a study of CD4 T cells in relation to SARS-CoV-2 and coronaviruses. The wider study: PBMCs were cultured with antigen for over 8 days before TCR beta sequencing. Controls used an HIV-1 Nef peptide pool or no peptide.

CD4+ T cells from unexposed donors were obtained before the COVID-19 pandemic (2011-2018). The cells were cultured for around ten days before CD4+ T cells were isolated. A few million PBMCs per well were cultured with 7.5 to 10 IU/ml IL-2. Measured with immunoSEQ multiplex PCR; TCRdb has only the in-frame clones, and not every one. The table includes about 23,000 clones, just under 70% detected once. The V gene's germline CDR1 is MNHNS and CDR2 SASEGT. With 1 base clipped from V and 6 bases from J, the junction kept 6 bases outside the gene matches. The CDR3 runs 15 residues. With regard to this clone: Its antigen remains unknown.

Sample: CD4+ T cells from PBMCs, cultured in vitro. V is TRBV6-1 and J is TRBJ1-2; 9 positions agree with TRBD1. This TCR was recovered from a human donor in good health. CDR3 sequence reads: CASSEVLGQGHGYTF. The DNA for the CDR3 is TGTGCCAGCAGTGAAGTTTTGGGACAGGGTCATGGCTACACCTTC.